A selection of T cell receptor beta chains follows, all from one sample in a study of cytomegalovirus exposure and HLA in healthy donors. Sequenced by immunoSEQ multiplex PCR; TCRdb stores in-frame clones only, minus some. The data show roughly 90,000 clones, with around 78% seen just once and about 4.5% held by the top ten. Sequenced input: PBMCs. The source is a middle-aged woman in good health and CMV-seropositive. CDR3s include the opening cysteine and the closing phenylalanine or tryptophan. D genes are given only for firm matches. Clone size is stated in some rows and not others, as once, few, many or a class when expanded.

J gene: TRBJ2-2
D gene: -
CDR3 length: 14
clone size: -
V gene: TRBV7-7
CDR3 protein: CASSLASGLGELFF
CDR3 DNA: TGTGCTAGCAGCTTAGCGTCGGGACTTGGGGAGCTGTTTTTT

J gene: TRBJ1-3
D gene: TRBD1
CDR3 length: 15
clone size: few
V gene: TRBV7-9
CDR3 protein: CASSLTGGSGNTIYF
CDR3 DNA: TGTGCCAGCAGCTTGACAGGGGGCTCTGGAAACACCATATATTTT

J gene: TRBJ2-7
D gene: TRBD2
CDR3 length: 16
clone size: once
V gene: TRBV14
CDR3 protein: CASSPRPGTRDYEQYF
CDR3 DNA: TGTGCCAGCAGCCCAAGGCCCGGGACTAGGGACTACGAGCAGTACTTC

J gene: TRBJ2-3
D gene: -
CDR3 length: 16
clone size: -
V gene: TRBV7-2
CDR3 protein: CASSFRWEKGRDTQYF
CDR3 DNA: TGTGCCAGCAGCTTCCGGTGGGAGAAGGGTCGAGATACGCAGTATTTT

J gene: TRBJ2-1
D gene: -
CDR3 length: 12
clone size: -
V gene: TRBV2
CDR3 protein: CASSDPRGEQFF
CDR3 DNA: TGTGCCAGCAGTGACCCCCGGGGTGAGCAGTTCTTC

J gene: TRBJ2-7
D gene: -
CDR3 length: 16
clone size: once
V gene: TRBV27
CDR3 protein: CASSFLRPQLYYEQYF
CDR3 DNA: TGTGCCAGCAGTTTTTTGCGGCCCCAACTTTACTACGAGCAGTACTTC

J gene: TRBJ2-1
D gene: TRBD2
CDR3 length: 17
clone size: -
V gene: TRBV7-6
CDR3 protein: CASSLVELAGGYNEQFF
CDR3 DNA: TGTGCCAGCAGCTTAGTGGAACTAGCGGGAGGGTACAATGAGCAGTTCTTC

J gene: TRBJ1-1
D gene: -
CDR3 length: 15
clone size: -
V gene: TRBV5-1
CDR3 protein: CASSLGSSANTEAFF
CDR3 DNA: TGCGCCAGCAGCTTGGGGTCCAGCGCCAACACTGAAGCTTTCTTT

J gene: TRBJ2-1
D gene: -
CDR3 length: 15
clone size: -
V gene: TRBV7-6
CDR3 protein: CASSTGRRGVGEQFF
CDR3 DNA: TGTGCCAGCAGCACAGGAAGGAGGGGCGTGGGTGAGCAGTTCTTC

J gene: TRBJ2-2
D gene: -
CDR3 length: 16
clone size: -
V gene: TRBV27
CDR3 protein: CASSLVLDVYTGELFF
CDR3 DNA: TGTGCCAGCAGTTTAGTCCTAGATGTGTACACCGGGGAGCTGTTTTTT

J gene: TRBJ2-7
D gene: TRBD1
CDR3 length: 14
clone size: -
V gene: TRBV6-5
CDR3 protein: CASSPGQGAREQYF
CDR3 DNA: TGTGCCAGCAGCCCGGGACAGGGGGCGCGTGAGCAGTACTTC

J gene: TRBJ2-2
D gene: TRBD2
CDR3 length: 17
clone size: -
V gene: TRBV7-8
CDR3 protein: CASSLVQIAGSTGELFF
CDR3 DNA: TGTGCCAGCAGCTTAGTCCAAATAGCGGGAAGCACCGGGGAGCTGTTTTTT

J gene: TRBJ2-1
D gene: TRBD2
CDR3 length: 16
clone size: -
V gene: TRBV18
CDR3 protein: CASSRNKAGLYNEQFF
CDR3 DNA: TGTGCCAGCTCTCGTAATAAAGCGGGACTCTACAATGAGCAGTTCTTC

J gene: TRBJ2-6
D gene: -
CDR3 length: 15
clone size: -
V gene: TRBV10-3
CDR3 protein: CAITAGISGANVLTF
CDR3 DNA: TGTGCCATCACCGCGGGAATCTCTGGGGCCAACGTCCTGACTTTC

J gene: TRBJ2-5
D gene: TRBD1
CDR3 length: 15
clone size: few
V gene: TRBV18
CDR3 protein: CASSPGQGYQETQYF
CDR3 DNA: TGTGCCAGCTCACCTGGACAGGGGTACCAAGAGACCCAGTACTTC

J gene: TRBJ2-3
D gene: TRBD2
CDR3 length: 16
clone size: -
V gene: TRBV6-4
CDR3 protein: CASSSGTSGGTDTQYF
CDR3 DNA: TGTGCCAGCAGTTCCGGGACTAGCGGGGGCACAGATACGCAGTATTTT

J gene: TRBJ1-2
D gene: -
CDR3 length: 13
clone size: -
V gene: TRBV6-5
CDR3 protein: CASSFDSNYGYPF
CDR3 DNA: TGTGCCAGCAGTTTTGACAGCAACTATGGCTACCCCTTC

J gene: TRBJ2-7
D gene: TRBD1
CDR3 length: 14
clone size: -
V gene: TRBV5-1
CDR3 protein: CASREGQELDEQYF
CDR3 DNA: TGCGCCAGCAGGGAGGGACAGGAGCTGGACGAGCAGTACTTC

J gene: TRBJ2-5
D gene: -
CDR3 length: 13
clone size: -
V gene: TRBV7-9
CDR3 protein: CASSLPGPETQYF
CDR3 DNA: TGTGCCAGCAGCTTACCAGGGCCGGAGACCCAGTACTTC

J gene: TRBJ2-5
D gene: -
CDR3 length: 13
clone size: -
V gene: TRBV18
CDR3 protein: CASSQAFQETQYF
CDR3 DNA: TGTGCCAGCTCGCAGGCGTTCCAAGAGACCCAGTACTTC

J gene: TRBJ2-1
D gene: TRBD1
CDR3 length: 17
clone size: -
V gene: TRBV9
CDR3 protein: CASSVDRGFSSYNEQFF
CDR3 DNA: TGTGCCAGCAGCGTGGACAGGGGGTTTAGCTCCTACAATGAGCAGTTCTTC

J gene: TRBJ2-3
D gene: TRBD2
CDR3 length: 17
clone size: -
V gene: TRBV9
CDR3 protein: CASSVGTSGHYTDTQYF
CDR3 DNA: TGTGCCAGCAGCGTAGGCACTAGCGGGCACTACACAGATACGCAGTATTTT

J gene: TRBJ2-4
D gene: TRBD1
CDR3 length: 16
clone size: -
V gene: TRBV19
CDR3 protein: CASSIGTGSSKNIQYF
CDR3 DNA: TGTGCCAGTAGTATCGGGACAGGGTCTTCCAAAAACATTCAGTACTTC

J gene: TRBJ2-3
D gene: TRBD2
CDR3 length: 16
clone size: -
V gene: TRBV7-2
CDR3 protein: CASSPLAGGAPDTQYF
CDR3 DNA: TGTGCCAGCAGCCCCTTAGCGGGAGGGGCCCCAGATACGCAGTATTTT

J gene: TRBJ1-5
D gene: -
CDR3 length: 15
clone size: -
V gene: TRBV27
CDR3 protein: CASSSWTAVGQPQHF
CDR3 DNA: TGTGCCAGCAGCTCCTGGACAGCCGTCGGTCAGCCCCAGCATTTT

J gene: TRBJ2-1
D gene: -
CDR3 length: 16
clone size: -
V gene: TRBV7-2
CDR3 protein: CASSPLTGPSYNEQFF
CDR3 DNA: TGTGCCAGCAGCCCGTTAACAGGGCCGTCCTACAATGAGCAGTTCTTC

J gene: TRBJ2-3
D gene: TRBD2
CDR3 length: 17
clone size: -
V gene: TRBV6-4
CDR3 protein: CASSRGVLAGEADTQYF
CDR3 DNA: TGTGCCAGCAGTCGAGGGGTCCTAGCGGGAGAAGCAGATACGCAGTATTTT

J gene: TRBJ1-2
D gene: TRBD1
CDR3 length: 16
clone size: -
V gene: TRBV18
CDR3 protein: CASSPLNDRDFTGYTF
CDR3 DNA: TGTGCCAGCTCACCACTAAACGACAGGGACTTCACCGGCTACACCTTC

J gene: TRBJ2-7
D gene: TRBD2
CDR3 length: 14
clone size: once
V gene: TRBV10-3
CDR3 protein: CAISKKREGYEQYF
CDR3 DNA: TGTGCCATCAGTAAAAAGCGGGAGGGCTACGAGCAGTACTTC

J gene: TRBJ2-7
D gene: -
CDR3 length: 13
clone size: -
V gene: TRBV5-4
CDR3 protein: CASSSQGIYEQYF
CDR3 DNA: TGTGCCAGCAGCTCACAGGGTATCTACGAGCAGTACTTC

J gene: TRBJ2-7
D gene: TRBD2
CDR3 length: 15
clone size: -
V gene: TRBV5-1
CDR3 protein: CASSLALAGGPEQYF
CDR3 DNA: TGCGCCAGCAGCTTGGCCCTAGCGGGAGGGCCCGAGCAGTACTTC

J gene: TRBJ1-6
D gene: -
CDR3 length: 13
clone size: -
V gene: TRBV2
CDR3 protein: CASVMGAESPLHF
CDR3 DNA: TGTGCCAGCGTAATGGGGGCCGAATCACCCCTCCACTTT

J gene: TRBJ2-5
D gene: -
CDR3 length: 13
clone size: -
V gene: TRBV5-6
CDR3 protein: CASSFGSRETQYF
CDR3 DNA: TGTGCCAGCAGCTTCGGGTCGCGGGAGACCCAGTACTTC

J gene: TRBJ2-7
D gene: -
CDR3 length: 15
clone size: -
V gene: TRBV5-8
CDR3 protein: CASSWGGGPTYEQYF
CDR3 DNA: TGTGCCAGCAGCTGGGGCGGGGGCCCCACCTACGAGCAGTACTTC

J gene: TRBJ2-7
D gene: -
CDR3 length: 12
clone size: -
V gene: TRBV2
CDR3 protein: CASRGAVYEQYF
CDR3 DNA: TGTGCCAGCCGGGGGGCGGTCTACGAGCAGTACTTC

J gene: TRBJ2-7
D gene: TRBD1
CDR3 length: 16
clone size: -
V gene: TRBV4-2
CDR3 protein: CASSKGQTGVSYEQYF
CDR3 DNA: TGTGCCAGCAGCAAAGGGCAGACAGGGGTCTCCTACGAGCAGTACTTC

J gene: TRBJ2-7
D gene: -
CDR3 length: 13
clone size: -
V gene: TRBV18
CDR3 protein: CASSPGSGYEQYF
CDR3 DNA: TGTGCCAGCTCACCTGGGTCGGGCTACGAGCAGTACTTC

J gene: TRBJ2-7
D gene: -
CDR3 length: 13
clone size: -
V gene: TRBV10-2
CDR3 protein: CASSGGGSYEQYF
CDR3 DNA: TGCGCCAGCAGTGGGGGCGGATCCTACGAGCAGTACTTC

J gene: TRBJ2-7
D gene: TRBD1
CDR3 length: 15
clone size: -
V gene: TRBV14
CDR3 protein: CASSQRGTGGSEQYF
CDR3 DNA: TGTGCCAGCAGCCAGCGCGGGACAGGGGGCAGCGAGCAGTACTTC

J gene: TRBJ1-6
D gene: -
CDR3 length: 17
clone size: -
V gene: TRBV15
CDR3 protein: CATSRGSGGERDSPLHF
CDR3 DNA: TGTGCCACCAGCAGAGGTAGTGGGGGCGAGAGGGATTCACCCCTCCACTTT

J gene: TRBJ2-2
D gene: -
CDR3 length: 16
clone size: few
V gene: TRBV4-1
CDR3 protein: CASSQLPTGNTGELFF
CDR3 DNA: TGCGCCAGCAGCCAACTCCCGACAGGAAACACCGGGGAGCTGTTTTTT

J gene: TRBJ2-7
D gene: -
CDR3 length: 13
clone size: -
V gene: TRBV11-2
CDR3 protein: CASSFGESYEQYF
CDR3 DNA: TGTGCCAGCAGCTTTGGGGAGTCCTACGAGCAGTACTTC

J gene: TRBJ1-1
D gene: TRBD1
CDR3 length: 15
clone size: -
V gene: TRBV6-1
CDR3 protein: CASSEKGQGASEAFF
CDR3 DNA: TGTGCCAGCAGTGAAAAGGGACAGGGGGCATCTGAAGCTTTCTTT

J gene: TRBJ2-7
D gene: TRBD1
CDR3 length: 18
clone size: -
V gene: TRBV29-1
CDR3 protein: CSVDDYPKTGGSSYEQYF
CDR3 DNA: TGCAGCGTTGACGATTACCCTAAGACAGGGGGAAGCTCCTACGAGCAGTACTTC

J gene: TRBJ2-7
D gene: TRBD1
CDR3 length: 15
clone size: once
V gene: TRBV6-6
CDR3 protein: CASSYIGTGEDEQYF
CDR3 DNA: TGTGCCAGCAGTTACATCGGGACAGGGGAGGACGAGCAGTACTTC

J gene: TRBJ2-3
D gene: TRBD2
CDR3 length: 15
clone size: -
V gene: TRBV10-3
CDR3 protein: CAISPKREGGNTQYF
CDR3 DNA: TGTGCCATCAGTCCTAAGCGGGAGGGCGGAAATACGCAGTATTTT